The 5 T cell receptor beta chains given below trace back to one sample, sequenced in a study of shared clonotypes between healthy human individuals. Assay: immunoSEQ multiplex PCR; the TCRdb copy retains only in-frame clones and omits some. This sample yields more than 1,200,000 clones, of which 98% are seen a single time; about 0.35% belongs to the top ten. Input material: naive CD4+ T cells sorted from blood. Regarding subset: CD45RA+ positively selected. These receptors all stem from a young man in good health.

The V call is TRBV5-1, the J call TRBJ2-4, with 7 bases aligning to TRBD1. J lost 2 bases, V lost 0 bases, and 8 bases had no gene match. CDR1 is SGHRS and CDR2 is YFSETQ in the germline V gene. This CDR3 has 17 amino acids. CDR3 residues: CASSLALPTGSKNIQYF. CDR3 DNA sequence: TGCGCCAGCAGCTTGGCCTTACCGACAGGGTCCAAAAACATTCAGTACTTC.

The V gene is TRBV4-2, the J gene TRBJ2-7; D ambiguous. The germline V gene has CDR1 LGHNA and CDR2 YNFKEQ. This CDR3 has 13 amino acids. The germline V and J ends were trimmed by 4 bases and 5 bases, with 12 bases remaining between them. The CDR3 bases are TGTGCCAGCAGCCGGAAGGGCGACAACGAGCAGTACTTC. It yields the protein CASSRKGDNEQYF.

The rearrangement uses TRBV4-3 and TRBJ2-3, with D perhaps TRBD2 (6 bases). V dropped 1 base and J dropped 5 bases, with 10 bases sitting between them. The CDR3 is 14 residues long. Germline V CDR1 and CDR2: LGHNA, YSLEER. Written as DNA, the CDR3 is TGCGCCAGCAGCCAAGGGGGGGATGTAGATACGCAGTATTTT. Its translation is CASSQGGDVDTQYF.

The chain couples TRBV11-2 to TRBJ2-2; 9 nucleotides agree with TRBD2. Germline CDR1 and CDR2: SGHAT and FQNNGV. The ends lost 6 bases at V and 5 bases at J; junction bases unmatched: 10. The CDR3 totals 16 residues. CDR3 sequence: CASRSHPGLATGELFF. DNA for the CDR3: TGTGCCAGCAGGTCACATCCGGGACTAGCAACCGGGGAGCTGTTTTTT.

In its sample, this clone was seen once. The V call is TRBV18, the J call TRBJ2-4; TRBD1 matches at 9 bases. Trimming removed 6 bases from V and 9 bases from J; junction bases left unmatched: 9. The CDR3 sequence is 14 residues long. Germline V gives CDR1 KGHSH, CDR2 LQKENI. The CDR3 sequence: CASSRDRAQSIQYF. Here the CDR3 DNA reads TGTGCCAGCTCCAGGGACAGGGCGCAAAGCATTCAGTACTTC. The full variable domain, rest sourced from reference TRBV18 and TRBJ2-4, is NAGVMQNPRHLVRRRGQEARLRCSPMKGHSHVYWYRQLPEEGLKFMVYLQKENIIDESGMPKERFSAEFPKEGPSILRIQQVVRGDSAAYFCASSRDRAQSIQYFGAGTRLSVL.